The clone carrying this TCR beta chain was found a few times. Its target is not known. Each CDR3 protein gets one entry after TCRdb re-called the RACE reads with MiXCR. The sample comprises around 380,000 distinct CDR3 sequences, approximately 5% of which are singletons, and roughly 2.4% rests with the top ten. The time point here: patch test 1, 2 weeks after DPC sensitization. Stated treatment: therapeutic diphenylcyclopropenone sensitization with weekly scalp DPC. The entry originates in a study of human T cells and chemical hapten exposure. Overall study context: Enrolled patients were predominantly female and had alopecia areata, totalis or universalis. General study points: Counts of expanded TCRs at PT1 were positively correlated with patch test score. Significantly greater numbers of large CDR3 similarity clusters came from expanded TCRs than from controls.

V lost 1 base to trimming and J lost 6 bases, with 7 bases between them. Germline CDR1 and CDR2: MNHEY and SVGEGT. There are 12 residues in the CDR3. The input for sequencing was whole blood, taken in connection with sensitization to the hapten diphenylcyclopropenone (DPC). The clonotype was recovered from a woman aged 50 to 65 with alopecia areata. Some clones in this sample may be carry-over from other donors' samples. This chain connects TRBV6-2 or TRBV6-3 to TRBJ2-7; D gene ambiguous. The CDR3 loop reads CASSYWLTEQYF. CDR3 nucleotide sequence: TGTGCCAGCAGTTACTGGCTAACCGAGCAGTACTTC.